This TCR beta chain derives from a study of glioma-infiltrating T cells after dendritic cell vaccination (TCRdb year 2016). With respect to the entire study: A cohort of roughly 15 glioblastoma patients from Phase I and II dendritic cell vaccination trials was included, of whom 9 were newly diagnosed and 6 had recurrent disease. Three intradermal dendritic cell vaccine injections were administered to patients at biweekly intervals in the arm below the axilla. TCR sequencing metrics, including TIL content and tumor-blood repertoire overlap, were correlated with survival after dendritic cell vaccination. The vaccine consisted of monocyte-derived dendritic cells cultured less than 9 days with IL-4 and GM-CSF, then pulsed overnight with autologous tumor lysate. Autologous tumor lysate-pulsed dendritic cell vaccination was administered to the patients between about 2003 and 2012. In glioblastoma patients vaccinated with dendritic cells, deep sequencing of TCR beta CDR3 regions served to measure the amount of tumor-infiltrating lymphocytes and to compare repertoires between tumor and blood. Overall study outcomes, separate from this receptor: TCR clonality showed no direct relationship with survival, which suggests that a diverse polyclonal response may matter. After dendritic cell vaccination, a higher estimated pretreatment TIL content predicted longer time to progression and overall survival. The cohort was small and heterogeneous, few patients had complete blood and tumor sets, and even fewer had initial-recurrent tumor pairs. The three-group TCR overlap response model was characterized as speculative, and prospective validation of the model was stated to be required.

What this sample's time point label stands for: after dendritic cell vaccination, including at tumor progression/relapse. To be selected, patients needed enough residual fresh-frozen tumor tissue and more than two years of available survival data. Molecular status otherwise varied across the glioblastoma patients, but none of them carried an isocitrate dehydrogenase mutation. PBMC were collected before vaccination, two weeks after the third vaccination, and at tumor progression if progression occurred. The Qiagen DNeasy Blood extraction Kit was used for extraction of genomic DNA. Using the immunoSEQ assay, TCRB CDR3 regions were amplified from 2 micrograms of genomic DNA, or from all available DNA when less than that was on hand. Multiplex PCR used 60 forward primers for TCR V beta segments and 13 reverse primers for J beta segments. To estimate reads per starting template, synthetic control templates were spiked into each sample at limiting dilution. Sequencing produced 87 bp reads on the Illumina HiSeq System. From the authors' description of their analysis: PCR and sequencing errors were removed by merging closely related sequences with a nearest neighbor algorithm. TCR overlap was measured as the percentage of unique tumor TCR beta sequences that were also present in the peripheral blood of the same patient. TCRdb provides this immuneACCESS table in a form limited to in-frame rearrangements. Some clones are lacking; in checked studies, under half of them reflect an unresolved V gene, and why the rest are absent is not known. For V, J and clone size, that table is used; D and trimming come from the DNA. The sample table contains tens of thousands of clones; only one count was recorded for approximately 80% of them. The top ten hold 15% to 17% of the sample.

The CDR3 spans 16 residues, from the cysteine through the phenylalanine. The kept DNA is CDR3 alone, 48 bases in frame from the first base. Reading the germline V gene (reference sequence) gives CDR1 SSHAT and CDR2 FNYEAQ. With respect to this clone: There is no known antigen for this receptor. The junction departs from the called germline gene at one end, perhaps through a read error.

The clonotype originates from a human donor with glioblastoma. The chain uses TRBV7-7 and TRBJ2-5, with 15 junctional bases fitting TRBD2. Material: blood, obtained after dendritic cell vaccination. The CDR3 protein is CASSLGLAGGQETQYF. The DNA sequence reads TGTGCTAGCAGCTTGGGACTAGCGGGGGGACAAGAGACCCAGTACTTC.